The TCR beta chain under discussion was sequenced for a study of blood T cells in healthy people across ages. On this clonotype itself: Its target is not known. One end of the junction varies from germline; a read error may be responsible.

The CDR3 consists of 15 residues. Germline CDR1 is SGHRS and CDR2 is YFSETQ. Combining a sample-barcoded 5' primer with a J-beta primer mix, a second PCR ran for about 6 to 12 cycles. All cDNA molecules were each tagged by a template-switch adaptor with 12 random nucleotides. Using its own MiXCR run on the 5' RACE reads, TCRdb lists one record per CDR3 protein. The sample includes around 990,000 distinct CDR3 sequences, approximately 25% of them seen just once. General study results and limits: Aged donors had fewer naive CD4+ cells and lower diversity than long-lived donors.

This sample also appeared in a second study, on T cells of mothers and their children. That study adds: Versus unrelated pairs, overlap was slightly higher in related mother-child pairs, without reaching significance. The search for persistent microchimeric T cell clones detected none.

The sequencing sample was made of blood. The source is a girl aged 2 to 9 in good health. This rearrangement joins TRBV5-1 to TRBJ1-1, with no clear D. DNA of the CDR3: TGCGCCAGCAGCTTCGACCGTGGGGTGAACGCTGAAGCTTTCTTT. Translation gives CASSFDRGVNAEAFF.